These 30 T cell receptor beta chains originate from one sample sequenced in a study of blood T cell repertoires in COVID-19. This table comes from immunoSEQ multiplex PCR, and its TCRdb copy is limited to in-frame clones, with some not included. The data show some 380,000 clones, around 87% seen once. Sequences were obtained from PBMCs or T cells enriched from blood (not recorded which). The receptors derive from a man aged 25 to 40 who had recovered from COVID-19.

The rearrangement joins TRBV19 to TRBJ1-2; tentative D call: TRBD1 (6 bases). Trimming shortened V by 4 bases and J by 5 bases, and 14 bases separated the two germline ends. Germline assignment: CDR1 LNHDA and CDR2 SQIVND (reference sequence). The CDR3 spans 14 residues. In DNA form, the CDR3 reads TGTGCCAGTAGTAGACAGGCCCCTGGGTATGGCTACACCTTC. It specifies CASSRQAPGYGYTF. Drawing the rest from reference TRBV19 and TRBJ1-2, the complete variable domain is DGGITQSPKYLFRKEGQNVTLSCEQNLNHDAMYWYRQDPGQGLRLIYYSQIVNDFQKGDIAEGYSVSREKKESFPLTVTSAQKNPTAFYLCASSRQAPGYGYTFGSGTRLTVV.

V gene TRBV15 combines with J gene TRBJ2-7; D may be TRBD1 (5 bases). V lost 5 bases, J lost 1 base, and 15 bases lay in between. From germline, CDR1 is LNHNV and CDR2 YYDKDF (reference sequence). The CDR3 is 15 residues long. The CDR3 loop is CATSSSTETSYEQYF. CDR3 coding DNA: TGTGCCACCAGCTCTTCGACAGAGACTTCCTACGAGCAGTACTTC.

J is TRBJ2-7 and V is TRBV28, with D possibly being TRBD1 (6 bases). V lost 2 bases and J lost 3, with 11 bases in between. This CDR3 comprises 14 residues. Germline CDR1 MDHEN, CDR2 SYDVKM. CDR3 nucleotide sequence: TGTGCCAGCAGTTTAACCCTACAGGGCTACGAGCAGTACTTC. Residues: CASSLTLQGYEQYF.

V usage is TRBV29-1 and J usage is TRBJ2-1; TRBD1 matches at 9 bases. CDR1 and CDR2 from the germline V gene are SQVTM and ANQGSEA. This CDR3 is built from 14 residues. J lost 9 bases, V lost 7 bases, and 13 bases had no gene match. The CDR3: CSAPVSGTGSEQFF. The CDR3 bases are TGCAGCGCCCCCGTATCCGGGACAGGGTCTGAGCAGTTCTTC.

J is TRBJ1-2 and V is TRBV7-8; TRBD1 aligns across 8 bases. CDR3 length: 15 residues. The germline gives CDR1 SGHVS, CDR2 FQNEAQ. V lost 11 bases and J lost 0; bases outside the gene matches: 11. The CDR3 sequence is CAAGGDLRTNYGYTF. The CDR3 DNA sequence: TGTGCCGCAGGGGGCGATTTACGGACTAACTATGGCTACACCTTC.

The chain recombines TRBV7-2 with TRBJ2-7; tentative D call: TRBD2 (5 bases). The germline CDR1 and CDR2 sequences are SGHTA and FQGNSA. V was cut by 5 bases and J by 4 bases, with 9 bases left in between. The CDR3 has 12 residues. The DNA of the CDR3 is TGTGCCAGCAGCCCTACTAGTTACGAGCAGTACTTC. Translated, it gives CASSPTSYEQYF.

The J gene is TRBJ2-5, the V gene TRBV5-6; TRBD2 matches 13 bases. With V trimmed by 4 bases and J by 4 bases, 7 bases remained unmatched. CDR1 is SGHDT and CDR2 is YYEEEE in the germline V gene. The CDR3 length is 16 residues. DNA of the CDR3: TGTGCCAGCAGCCATACTAGCGGGGGGGCCGGAGAGACCCAGTACTTC. Translated: CASSHTSGGAGETQYF.

The table lists this clone with many counts. The rearrangement links TRBV27 to TRBJ1-3; D not certain. Germline-derived CDR1 and CDR2 are MNHEY and SMNVEV (reference sequence). The CDR3 extends over 12 amino acids. Trimming left V 6 bases short and J 0 bases short, with 3 bases between. The CDR3 coding sequence is TGTGCCAGCAGCGGCTCTGGAAACACCATATATTTT. Translation gives CASSGSGNTIYF.

The rearrangement uses TRBV6-5 and TRBJ1-3; TRBD1 might be the D (5 bases). The CDR3 covers 15 residues. Trimming shortened V by 6 bases and J by 3 bases, and 15 bases separated the two germline ends. Germline V gives CDR1 MNHEY, CDR2 SVGAGI. The chain's CDR3 is CASRAGPSDGNTIYF. Here the CDR3 DNA reads TGTGCCAGCAGGGCAGGGCCGTCGGATGGAAACACCATATATTTT.

This chain links TRBV2 with TRBJ2-1, with 14 bases that match TRBD2. Germline assignment: CDR1 SNHLY and CDR2 FYNNEI. Losses at the gene ends were 4 bases for V and 1 base for J; bases not matched to a gene: 18. The CDR3 runs to 22 residues. This CDR3 reads CASSVNHLGGTSGGLSYNEQFF. The CDR3 DNA sequence: TGTGCCAGCAGTGTGAATCACTTGGGAGGGACTAGCGGGGGTTTGTCCTACAATGAGCAGTTCTTC.

The rearrangement uses TRBV7-2 and TRBJ2-5; D gene ambiguous. V was clipped by 2 bases and J by 2 bases, with 15 bases between them. The CDR3 extends over 16 amino acids. Germline assignment: CDR1 SGHTA and CDR2 FQGNSA. In nucleotides, the CDR3 is TGTGCCAGCAGCTTATCCGCCGCGGCCGGACAAGAGACCCAGTACTTC. This translates into CASSLSAAAGQETQYF. Looking up the rest from reference TRBV7-2 and TRBJ2-5 gives the full variable domain: GAGVSQSPSNKVTEKGKDVELRCDPISGHTALYWYRQSLGQGLEFLIYFQGNSAPDKSGLPSDRFSAERTGGSVSTLTIQRTQQEDSAVYLCASSLSAAAGQETQYFGPGTRLLVL.

The chain combines TRBV12-3 or TRBV12-4 with TRBJ2-3; D is unresolved. The CDR3 spans 11 residues. Trimming removed 3 bases at V and 5 bases at J, with 3 bases between. The chain's CDR3 is CASSFGDTQYF. The CDR3 DNA reads TGTGCCAGCAGTTTCGGAGATACGCAGTATTTT.

Note on this clone: Other DNA sequences in the sample encode the same CDR3. V is TRBV5-4 and J is TRBJ1-1; TRBD1 might be the D (6 bases). Germline V gene sequence: CDR1 SGHNT, CDR2 YYREEE (reference sequence). V gave up 0 bases and J gave up 4 bases, with 7 bases separating them. The CDR3 length is 13 residues. Written as DNA, the CDR3 is TGTGCCAGCAGCTTGGTGGGGGCCACTGAAGCTTTCTTT. Translated: CASSLVGATEAFF.

V is TRBV5-1 and J is TRBJ2-3, with 9 bases fitting TRBD1. Germline trimming cut 5 bases from V and 3 bases from J; bases unmatched to any gene: 7. The germline gives CDR1 SGHRS, CDR2 YFSETQ. The CDR3 sequence is 15 residues long. CDR3 region: CASSYRDRETDTQYF. As DNA, the CDR3 is TGCGCCAGCAGTTACCGGGACAGGGAAACAGATACGCAGTATTTT.

The chain is built from TRBV6-5 and TRBJ1-2, with D unresolved. Trimming took off 8 bases at V and 5 bases at J, with 12 bases between the two ends. Germline V lookup: CDR1 MNHEY, CDR2 SVGAGI. CDR3 size: 12 residues. CDR3 loop: CASASSPYGYTF. The CDR3 DNA reads as TGTGCCAGCGCTAGTTCCCCGTATGGCTACACCTTC.

This sequence joins TRBV18 and TRBJ2-7, with D unclear. Germline assignment: CDR1 KGHSH and CDR2 LQKENI. The CDR3 spans 12 residues. V was cut by 3 bases and J by 7 bases, with 10 bases left in between. This CDR3 is CASSPSGGEQYF. The CDR3 bases are TGTGCCAGCTCACCGTCGGGTGGAGAGCAGTACTTC. The variable domain in full, completed from reference TRBV18 and TRBJ2-7, reads NAGVMQNPRHLVRRRGQEARLRCSPMKGHSHVYWYRQLPEEGLKFMVYLQKENIIDESGMPKERFSAEFPKEGPSILRIQQVVRGDSAAYFCASSPSGGEQYFGPGTRLTVT.

As DNA, the CDR3 is TGCGCCAGCAGCCAAGTTCTCAGGGGACCTAGAACCGGAAACACCATATATTTT. Its protein is CASSQVLRGPRTGNTIYF. The chain has TRBV4-1 and TRBJ1-3; D might be TRBD1 (6 bases). The V gene lost 1 base and the J gene lost 4 bases, with 20 bases spanning the gap. Germline values: CDR1 MGHRA, CDR2 YSYEKL. The CDR3 is made up of 18 amino acids.

The rearrangement uses TRBV10-3 and TRBJ2-7, with TRBD1 identical over 7 bases. CDR1 and CDR2 (germline): ENHRY, SYGVKD. The CDR3 is 14 residues long. The J segment lost 2 bases and the V segment lost 7 bases, leaving 8 bases of the junction unmatched. CDR3 in amino acids: CAITGTAKPYEQYF. The DNA of the CDR3 is TGTGCCATCACAGGGACAGCGAAACCCTACGAGCAGTACTTC.

J is TRBJ1-1 and V is TRBV7-2; D is ambiguous. The CDR3 is 15 amino acids. Trimming pared 2 bases from V and 0 bases from J, leaving 10 bases between. The germline V gene encodes CDR1 SGHTA and CDR2 FQGNSA. The DNA of the CDR3 is TGTGCCAGCAGCTTATACGGCGGTTTGAACACTGAAGCTTTCTTT. The encoded protein is CASSLYGGLNTEAFF. The full variable domain, with the rest looked up from reference TRBV7-2 and TRBJ1-1, is GAGVSQSPSNKVTEKGKDVELRCDPISGHTALYWYRQSLGQGLEFLIYFQGNSAPDKSGLPSDRFSAERTGGSVSTLTIQRTQQEDSAVYLCASSLYGGLNTEAFFGQGTRLTVV.

This clone was recorded many times. The J gene is TRBJ1-4, the V gene TRBV7-9; D gene unclear. Trimming stripped 1 base from V and 8 bases from J, with 8 bases between. CDR3 length: 13 residues. In germline, CDR1 is SEHNR, CDR2 FQNEAQ (reference sequence). DNA of the CDR3: TGTGCCAGCAGCTTAGGAGGGAGGGAAAAACTGTTTTTT. Amino acid sequence: CASSLGGREKLFF.

The chain couples TRBV7-9 to TRBJ1-1; the D is unclear. Per germline, CDR1 SEHNR and CDR2 FQNEAQ (reference sequence). Trimming cost V 0 bases and J 0 bases, with 8 bases left between them. This CDR3 has 15 residues. The CDR3 region has the DNA TGTGCCAGCAGCTTAGCGCGGGTCATGAACACTGAAGCTTTCTTT. Translating it yields CASSLARVMNTEAFF.

The chain has TRBV24-1 and TRBJ1-3, with unresolved D. This CDR3 is 18 amino acids long. V lost 8 bases to trimming and J lost 0 bases, with 22 bases between them. In germline, CDR1 is KGHDR, CDR2 SFDVKD. CDR3 in amino acids: CATKPGFTWTRSGNTIYF. The CDR3 bases are TGTGCCACCAAGCCCGGGTTTACGTGGACTCGCTCTGGAAACACCATATATTTT.

The rearrangement joins TRBV29-1 to TRBJ2-7, with 12 bases that match TRBD1. V dropped 0 bases and J dropped 1; count of bases not matched to a gene: 4. CDR1 and CDR2 (germline): SQVTM, ANQGSEA. This CDR3 spans 16 amino acids. CDR3 DNA: TGCAGCGTTGAAGATCCGGGACAGGGGGCATCCTACGAGCAGTACTTC. Translated: CSVEDPGQGASYEQYF.

This chain links TRBV6-2 or TRBV6-3 with TRBJ1-5; D is perhaps TRBD1 (6 bases). The CDR3 spans 15 residues. The V end lost 2 bases, the J end lost 4 bases, and 12 bases lay between the germline ends. CDR1 is MNHEY, CDR2 SVGEGT, per germline. The CDR3 sequence: CASSYGGAGNQPQHF. The DNA for the CDR3 is TGTGCCAGCAGTTACGGGGGGGCTGGGAATCAGCCCCAGCATTTT.

CDR3 nucleotide sequence: TGCAGCGTTGAGTCCCGCTATGGCTACACCTTC. Residues: CSVESRYGYTF. The chain uses TRBV29-1 and TRBJ1-2; D unclear. The CDR3 spans 11 residues. CDR1 and CDR2 from the germline V gene are SQVTM and ANQGSEA. V dropped 3 bases and J dropped 4 bases, with 6 bases sitting between them. Combining the CDR3 with reference TRBV29-1 and TRBJ1-2 gives the whole variable domain SAVISQKPSRDICQRGTSLTIQCQVDSQVTMMFWYRQQPGQSLTLIATANQGSEATYESGFVIDKFPISRPNLTFSTLTVSNMSPEDSSIYLCSVESRYGYTFGSGTRLTVV.

In its sample, this clone was seen once. This chain connects TRBV20-1 to TRBJ2-7; D gene unclear. Germline loops: CDR1 DFQATT, CDR2 SNEGSKA (reference sequence). The ends were cut back, 5 bases at V and 2 bases at J, with 7 bases in the middle. CDR3 length: 11 amino acids. The CDR3 loop reads CSAQVAYEQYF. As DNA, the CDR3 is TGCAGTGCTCAGGTTGCCTACGAGCAGTACTTC.

The chain joins TRBV6-5 to TRBJ2-2, with 8 positions matching TRBD1. CDR3 length equals 15 residues. The germline V gene encodes CDR1 MNHEY and CDR2 SVGAGI. Trimming cost V 2 bases and J 7 bases; bases outside gene matches: 6. CDR3 sequence (DNA): TGTGCCAGCAGTTACATGGACAGGGTGGGCGGGGAGCTGTTTTTT. This encodes CASSYMDRVGGELFF.

CDR3 residues: CASSSYSPDTQYF. The DNA for the CDR3 is TGCGCCAGCAGCTCGTACTCTCCAGATACGCAGTATTTT. V gene TRBV5-1 combines with J gene TRBJ2-3; D is unclear. From germline, CDR1 is SGHRS and CDR2 YFSETQ. The V gene lost 3 bases and the J gene lost 4 bases, with 9 bases spanning the gap. This CDR3 spans 13 amino acids.

For the CDR3, the DNA is TGTGCCACCAGCAGAGAGACCTCAGGGATATCAGAGACCCAGTACTTC. Translating gives CATSRETSGISETQYF. The V gene is TRBV15, the J gene TRBJ2-5; D possibly corresponds to TRBD1 (5 bases). V lost 0 bases, J lost 4 bases, and 15 bases lay in between. CDR3 length: 16 amino acids. The germline gives CDR1 LNHNV, CDR2 YYDKDF (reference sequence).

This rearrangement joins TRBV6-2 or TRBV6-3 to TRBJ1-4, with a tentative D call TRBD1 (5 bases). V was pared by 4 bases and J by 3 bases, with 9 bases between. The CDR3 spans 14 residues. In germline, CDR1 is MNHEY, CDR2 SVGEGT. CDR3 region: CASSFRVANEKLFF. The CDR3 DNA reads as TGTGCCAGCAGTTTCAGGGTGGCTAATGAAAAACTGTTTTTT.